This T cell receptor (beta chain) was identified during a study of response to subunit inactivated influenza vaccine. On this clonotype: What it binds is not known.

TCRdb used MiXCR to reprocess the RT-PCR reads, holding one entry per CDR3 protein. The sample carries under 550,000 distinct CDR3 sequences, around 7.9% recorded once. The CDR3 covers 17 residues. The V gene's germline CDR1 is WNHNN and CDR2 SYGVQD (reference sequence). Trimming took off 6 bases at V and 5 bases at J, with 26 bases between the two ends. Study-wide findings and caveats: The authors proposed limited new T cell recruitment per seasonal influenza vaccination.

This chain connects TRBV10-1 to TRBJ2-7, with a weak D call TRBD2 (6 bases). Sequencing used PBMCs from blood, obtained 23 to 25 months after vaccination. This sequence originates from a man aged 50 to 69 who received an inactivated influenza vaccine. The CDR3 nucleotides read TGCGCCAGCAGCGAAGTGTCAGGGACTGCCCTGGATGACGAGCAGTACTTC. The encoded protein is CASSEVSGTALDDEQYF.